The 20 T cell receptor beta chains below come from one sample, sequenced in a study of T cell responses to AZD1222 COVID-19 vaccine. This table comes from immunoSEQ multiplex PCR, and its TCRdb copy is limited to in-frame clones, with some not included. The sample records around 110,000 clones, 80% to 90% being singletons. This specimen was peripheral blood, taken on day 0 of MenACWY control vaccination. The receptors shown here come from an adult in good health.

This clone was counted at least ten times. The rearrangement uses TRBV12-3 or TRBV12-4 and TRBJ1-1; D might be TRBD1 (6 bases). Trimming left V 5 bases short and J 4 bases short, with 11 bases between. CDR3 length equals 13 residues. CDR3 nucleotide sequence: TGTGCCAGCAGTAACAGGGAAAGCACTGAAGCTTTCTTT. Protein product: CASSNRESTEAFF.

The chain carries TRBV11-1 and TRBJ1-1, with D possibly being TRBD1 (6 bases). V lost 5 bases to trimming and J lost 2 bases, with 15 bases between them. CDR3 length equals 15 residues. Looked up from germline, CDR1 is SGHAT and CDR2 is FQDESV (reference sequence). CDR3 in amino acids: CASSAKDRRNTEAFF. The CDR3 region has the DNA TGTGCCAGCAGCGCCAAAGACAGGCGAAACACTGAAGCTTTCTTT. Looking up the rest from reference TRBV11-1 and TRBJ1-1 gives the full variable domain: EAEVAQSPRYKITEKSQAVAFWCDPISGHATLYWYRQILGQGPELLVQFQDESVVDDSQLPKDRFSAERLKGVDSTLKIQPAELGDSAMYLCASSAKDRRNTEAFFGQGTRLTVV.

The chain uses TRBV7-2 and TRBJ1-1; 7 bases are a match to TRBD1. Germline V lookup: CDR1 SGHTA, CDR2 FQGNSA. The V segment lost 1 base and the J segment 4 bases; nucleotides outside the gene matches: 6. CDR3 length equals 15 residues. The CDR3 DNA reads as TGTGCCAGCAGCTTAGTGGGTCAGGGGGTCACTGAAGCTTTCTTT. The encoded protein is CASSLVGQGVTEAFF.

V gene TRBV15 combines with J gene TRBJ1-2; D not resolved. Germline lookup yields CDR1 LNHNV and CDR2 YYDKDF (reference sequence). The CDR3 spans 13 residues. Trimming removed 0 bases at V and 2 bases at J, with 4 bases between. As DNA, the CDR3 is TGTGCCACCAGCAGAGAAGGAAACTATGGCTACACCTTC. It yields the protein CATSREGNYGYTF. The full variable domain, with the rest looked up from reference TRBV15 and TRBJ1-2, is DAMVIQNPRYQVTQFGKPVTLSCSQTLNHNVMYWYQQKSSQAPKLLFHYYDKDFNNEADTPDNFQSRRPNTSFCFLDIRSPGLGDTAMYLCATSREGNYGYTFGSGTRLTVV.

The V call is TRBV18, the J call TRBJ1-3; D is undetermined. V was pared by 2 bases and J by 1 base, with 6 bases between. Germline loops: CDR1 KGHSH, CDR2 LQKENI. The CDR3 runs 14 residues. Written as DNA, the CDR3 is TGTGCCAGCTCACCATCGAGTTCTGGAAACACCATATATTTT. This codes for CASSPSSSGNTIYF.

The chain uses TRBV11-2 and TRBJ2-7; perhaps D is TRBD1 or TRBD2 (7 bases each). Trimming shortened V by 4 bases and J by 2 bases, and 15 bases separated the two germline ends. The CDR3 totals 15 residues. Per germline, CDR1 SGHAT and CDR2 FQNNGV. The CDR3 here is CASSSYRGLTYEQYF. The CDR3 region has the DNA TGTGCCAGCAGCTCCTACAGGGGACTAACCTACGAGCAGTACTTC.

This chain connects TRBV6-2 or TRBV6-3 to TRBJ1-2; D is undetermined. The germline V gene encodes CDR1 MNHEY and CDR2 SVGEGT. This CDR3 is built from 17 residues. V lost 2 bases to trimming and J lost 3 bases, with 19 bases between them. For the CDR3, the DNA is TGTGCCAGCAGTTACGACACAGACACACCATTCGACTATGGCTACACCTTC. It specifies CASSYDTDTPFDYGYTF.

The chain is built from TRBV24-1 and TRBJ2-1; D gene uncertain. The CDR3 runs to 14 residues. V lost 3 bases and J lost 10, with 15 bases in between. Germline-derived CDR1 and CDR2 are KGHDR and SFDVKD. For the CDR3, the DNA is TGTGCCACCAGTGATACCCGCGGCAAGGACGAGCAGTTCTTC. Its protein is CATSDTRGKDEQFF.

This chain links TRBV3-1 (or the pseudogene TRBV3-2) with TRBJ2-7, with no clear D. The CDR3 spans 15 residues. The V end was cut by 1 base, the J end by 2 bases, with 12 bases between. Germline CDR1 LGHDT, CDR2 YNNKEL (reference sequence). The CDR3 sequence: CASSQVTPGAYEQYF. The DNA of the CDR3 is TGTGCCAGCAGCCAAGTCACACCTGGGGCCTACGAGCAGTACTTC.

Only one count was recorded for this clone. This chain connects TRBV6-2 or TRBV6-3 to TRBJ1-2, with D possibly matching TRBD1 (6 bases). The CDR3 consists of 13 residues. CDR1 and CDR2 from the germline V gene are MNHEY and SVGEGT. V was pared by 4 bases and J by 4 bases, with 10 bases between. The CDR3 spells CASSSTGFYGYTF. CDR3 in DNA: TGTGCCAGCAGTTCAACAGGGTTCTATGGCTACACCTTC.

Only a few counts were recorded for this clone. The chain links TRBV20-1 to TRBJ1-1; TRBD1 might be the D (5 bases). Trimming left V 3 bases short and J 2 bases short, with 7 bases between. This CDR3 contains 12 residues. Germline V gene sequence: CDR1 DFQATT, CDR2 SNEGSKA (reference sequence). The CDR3 loop reads CSASWDNTEAFF. The DNA of the CDR3 is TGCAGTGCTAGTTGGGACAACACTGAAGCTTTCTTT.

This clone was seen once. The V and J genes are TRBV29-1 and TRBJ1-2; D perhaps matches TRBD1 (6 bases). Trimming pared 4 bases from V and 5 bases from J, leaving 11 bases between. The CDR3 covers 12 residues. Germline loops: CDR1 SQVTM, CDR2 ANQGSEA. CDR3 protein: CSVGGRGYGYTF. The CDR3 DNA reads TGCAGCGTTGGGGGGCGCGGATATGGCTACACCTTC.

The chain links TRBV28 to TRBJ2-5; D gene ambiguous. The CDR3 loop spans 14 amino acids. Between the trimmed V and J ends, which lost 2 bases and 5 bases, there was a span of 12 bases. Per the germline V gene, CDR1 is MDHEN and CDR2 is SYDVKM. The CDR3, as DNA: TGTGCCAGCAGTTTAATAGGTTCCCGGGAGACCCAGTACTTC. Translating it yields CASSLIGSRETQYF.

The rearrangement joins TRBV6-5 to TRBJ2-7; tentative D call: TRBD1 (6 bases). This CDR3 region has 15 residues. Germline CDR1 is MNHEY and CDR2 is SVGAGI. Trimming pared 7 bases from V and 3 bases from J, leaving 19 bases between. CDR3 sequence (DNA): TGTGCCAGCACTCCCCGGGGACATAGGGGCTACGAGCAGTACTTC. Translation gives CASTPRGHRGYEQYF.

The V gene is TRBV3-1 (or the pseudogene TRBV3-2), the J gene TRBJ1-2, with 9 bases aligning to TRBD1. Trimming removed 4 bases from V and 4 bases from J; junction bases left unmatched: 10. The germline CDR1 and CDR2 sequences are LGHDT and YNNKEL (reference sequence). The CDR3 is 16 residues long. DNA for the CDR3: TGTGCCAGCAGCCCAGGGACAGGGTTAATAGTCTATGGCTACACCTTC. Amino acid sequence: CASSPGTGLIVYGYTF.

This chain connects TRBV28 to TRBJ1-2; 7 bases map to TRBD1. The CDR3 contains 16 residues. J lost 2 bases, V lost 6 bases, and 12 bases had no gene match. Germline-derived CDR1 and CDR2 are MDHEN and SYDVKM. CDR3 protein: CASRVGGGFGNYGYTF. The CDR3 nucleotides are TGTGCCAGCAGGGTAGGAGGGGGCTTCGGGAACTATGGCTACACCTTC.

In DNA form, the CDR3 reads TGTGCCACCACCCCGGCGGGGGGCTTCAATCAGCCCCAGCATTTT. It codes for CATTPAGGFNQPQHF. The rearrangement links TRBV10-3 to TRBJ1-5; tentatively, D is TRBD1 (6 bases). Between the trimmed V and J ends, which lost 10 bases and 3 bases, there was a span of 19 bases. The CDR3 spans 15 residues. Germline V lookup: CDR1 ENHRY, CDR2 SYGVKD.

This rearrangement joins TRBV6-2 or TRBV6-3 to TRBJ2-3; 7 nucleotides match TRBD2. After removal of 2 bases from V and 2 bases from J, the junction contained 7 bases not matched to a gene. CDR1 is MNHEY, CDR2 SVGEGT, per germline. The CDR3 spans 16 residues. CDR3 DNA sequence: TGTGCCAGCAGTTACGACTCAGCGGGGCACACAGATACGCAGTATTTT. It specifies CASSYDSAGHTDTQYF.

The CDR3 nucleotides read TGTGCCAGCAGTTCCCGACAGACCCTCAACTATGGCTACACCTTC. Its translation: CASSSRQTLNYGYTF. This chain joins TRBV6-6 and TRBJ1-2; weak D call: TRBD1 (5 bases). The CDR3 extends over 15 amino acids. V lost 4 bases, J lost 2 bases, and 14 bases lay in between. The germline CDR1 and CDR2 sequences are MNHNY and SVGAGI (reference sequence).

A single count supports this clone. The chain recombines TRBV5-1 with TRBJ2-5, with 9 bases lining up with TRBD1. CDR1 is SGHRS, CDR2 YFSETQ, per germline. V trimming: 5 bases; J trimming: 4 bases; junction bases outside the gene matches: 9. The CDR3 is 15 amino acids. The CDR3 bases are TGCGCCAGCAGGATCGGACAGGGGACACGAGAGACCCAGTACTTC. Translation: CASRIGQGTRETQYF.